This T cell receptor beta chain stems from a study of T cell responses to AZD1222 COVID-19 vaccine. Across the whole study: Second-dose timings of about 4 or about 12 weeks were pooled. Overall study findings and caveats: Unmutated variant regions are reportedly the target of nearly half of TCRs that are spike-specific. Females made up more of the donors, who were largely white British, and clonal diversity may have come out too low. Receipt of two AZD1222 doses was followed by a rise in Spike-specific TCR breadth and depth.

As concerns this clone: Its target is not known.

CDR1 and CDR2 from the germline V gene are KGHSH and LQKENI. Trimming stripped 5 bases from V and 2 bases from J, with 15 bases between. CDR3 length: 15 amino acids. Sequenced by immunoSEQ multiplex PCR; TCRdb stores in-frame clones only, minus some. Of roughly 100,000 clones in the sample, roughly 86% are singletons; the top ten hold 5%. Specimen: peripheral blood, collected on day 0 of AZD1222 vaccination. This sequence joins TRBV18 and TRBJ2-5; weak D call: TRBD1 (5 bases). The TCR originated in an adult in good health. This CDR3 reads CASSADIRRQETQYF. In nucleotides, the CDR3 is TGTGCCAGCTCAGCGGACATTCGTCGACAAGAGACCCAGTACTTC.